The present entry profiles one T cell receptor beta chain with its context. Its target is unknown. The data stem from a study of vaccination and CD4 T cells after COVID-19. Study-level background: There were six male and four female convalescents, and two of them were Hispanic.

General study results and limits: The median SARS-CoV-2-reactive clonotype number increased from approximately 21 to 38, without statistical significance.

Treatment given: roughly 11-day PBMC culture with coronavirus spike peptide pools or control peptides (ViraFEST assay). During the years 2011-2018, before the COVID-19 pandemic, the unexposed donor's CD4+ T cells were collected. Half-medium changes with fresh IL-2 medium occurred on days 3 and 7. Oncomine TCR Beta short-read sequencing was applied to DNA from cultured CD4+ T cells. In TCRdb, the PCR reads were re-called with MiXCR into one record per CDR3 protein. The sample has roughly 7,300 distinct CDR3 sequences; around 45% are singletons. Trimming removed 6 bases from V and 10 bases from J, with 16 bases in between. CDR3 length: 12 amino acids. Germline V lookup: CDR1 MNHEY, CDR2 SMNVEV (reference sequence).

The receptor was derived from a human donor in good health. Sequencing input: CD4+ T cells from blood, cultured in vitro. V is TRBV27 and J is TRBJ2-7; either TRBD1 or TRBD2 may fit D (6 bases each). The CDR3 loop is CASRPEGGRQYF. Written as DNA, the CDR3 is TGTGCCAGCAGACCTGAAGGGGGGCGCCAGTACTTC.